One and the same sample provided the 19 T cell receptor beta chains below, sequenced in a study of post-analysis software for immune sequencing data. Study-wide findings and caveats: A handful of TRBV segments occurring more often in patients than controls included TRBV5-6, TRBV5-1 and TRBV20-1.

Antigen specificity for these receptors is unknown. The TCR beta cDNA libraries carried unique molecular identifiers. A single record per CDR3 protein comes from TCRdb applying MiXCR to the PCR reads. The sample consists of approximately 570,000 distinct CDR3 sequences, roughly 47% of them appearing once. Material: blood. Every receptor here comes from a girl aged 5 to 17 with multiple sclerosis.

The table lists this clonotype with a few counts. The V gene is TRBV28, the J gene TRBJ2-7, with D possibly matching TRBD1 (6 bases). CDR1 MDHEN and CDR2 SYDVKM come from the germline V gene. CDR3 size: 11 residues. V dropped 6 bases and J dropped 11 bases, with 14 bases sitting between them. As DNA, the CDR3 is TGTGCCAGCAGCGAGAGGGGGTATAAGTACTTC. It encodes CASSERGYKYF. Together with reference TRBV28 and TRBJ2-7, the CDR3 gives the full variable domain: DVKVTQSSRYLVKRTGEKVFLECVQDMDHENMFWYRQDPGLGLRLIYFSYDVKMKEKGDIPEGYSVSREKKERFSLILESASTNQTSMYLCASSERGYKYFGPGTRLTVT.

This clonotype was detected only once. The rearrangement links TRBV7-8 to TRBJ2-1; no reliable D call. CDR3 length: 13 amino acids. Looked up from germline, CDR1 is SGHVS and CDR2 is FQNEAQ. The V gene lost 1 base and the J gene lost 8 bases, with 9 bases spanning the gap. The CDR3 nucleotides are TGTGCCAGCAGCTTAGGGCTCAAGGATGAGCAGTTCTTC. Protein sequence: CASSLGLKDEQFF.

The CDR3 nucleotides read TGTGCCAGCAGTTTCCGGACTAGCGGCAATGAGCAGTTCTTC. This gives the protein CASSFRTSGNEQFF. The rearrangement joins TRBV6-6 to TRBJ2-1, with TRBD2 identical over 10 bases. This CDR3 spans 14 amino acids. CDR1 MNHNY and CDR2 SVGAGI come from the germline V gene (reference sequence). The J segment lost 6 bases and the V segment lost 4 bases, leaving 3 bases of the junction unmatched.

CDR3 sequence: CASNMGNPGPAQYF. The CDR3 DNA sequence: TGCGCCAGCAACATGGGCAACCCCGGACCCGCGCAGTACTTC. The chain recombines TRBV5-1 with TRBJ2-7; D not resolved. The CDR3 runs 14 residues. Trimming shortened V by 6 bases and J by 9 bases, and 22 bases separated the two germline ends. Germline V lookup: CDR1 SGHRS, CDR2 YFSETQ.

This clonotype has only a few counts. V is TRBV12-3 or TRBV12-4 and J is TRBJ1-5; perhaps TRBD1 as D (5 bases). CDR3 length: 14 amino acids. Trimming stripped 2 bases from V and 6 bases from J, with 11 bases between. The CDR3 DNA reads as TGTGCCAGCAGTTTACAGGGTTTGGGTCAGCCCCAGCATTTT. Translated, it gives CASSLQGLGQPQHF.

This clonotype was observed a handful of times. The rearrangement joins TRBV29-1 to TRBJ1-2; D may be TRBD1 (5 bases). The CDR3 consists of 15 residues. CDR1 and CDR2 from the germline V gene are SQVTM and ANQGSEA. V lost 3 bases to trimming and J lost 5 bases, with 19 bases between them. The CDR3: CSVEEGGAGWYGYTF. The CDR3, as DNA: TGCAGCGTTGAGGAGGGAGGGGCTGGTTGGTATGGCTACACCTTC.

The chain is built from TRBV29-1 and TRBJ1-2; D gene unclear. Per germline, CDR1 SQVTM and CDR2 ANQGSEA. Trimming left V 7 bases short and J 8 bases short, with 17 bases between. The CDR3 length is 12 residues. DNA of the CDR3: TGCAGCGCGGGCCGGACCCCTGGAGGCTACACCTTC. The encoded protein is CSAGRTPGGYTF.

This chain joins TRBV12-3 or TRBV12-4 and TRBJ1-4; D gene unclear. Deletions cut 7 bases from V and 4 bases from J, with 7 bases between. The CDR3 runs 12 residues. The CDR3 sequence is CASTNLNEKLFF. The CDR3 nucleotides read TGTGCCAGCACCAACCTTAATGAAAAACTGTTTTTT.

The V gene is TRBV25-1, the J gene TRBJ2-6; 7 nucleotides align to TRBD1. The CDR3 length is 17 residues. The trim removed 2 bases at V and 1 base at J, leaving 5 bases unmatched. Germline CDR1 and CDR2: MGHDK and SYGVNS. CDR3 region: CASSEHNRGSGANVLTF. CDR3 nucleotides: TGTGCCAGCAGTGAACACAACAGGGGTTCTGGGGCCAACGTCCTGACTTTC.

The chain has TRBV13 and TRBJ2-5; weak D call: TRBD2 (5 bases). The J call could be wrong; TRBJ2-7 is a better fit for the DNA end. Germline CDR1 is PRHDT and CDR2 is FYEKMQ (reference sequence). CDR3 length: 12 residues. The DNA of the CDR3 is TGTGCCAGCAGCCAGACGAGGGCCGAGCAGTACTTC. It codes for CASSQTRAEQYF.

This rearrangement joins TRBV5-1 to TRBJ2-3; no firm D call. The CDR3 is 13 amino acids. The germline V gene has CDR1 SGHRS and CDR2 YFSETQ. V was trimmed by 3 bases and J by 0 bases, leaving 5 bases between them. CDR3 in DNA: TGCGCCAGCAGCTACCCCAGCACAGATACGCAGTATTTT. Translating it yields CASSYPSTDTQYF.

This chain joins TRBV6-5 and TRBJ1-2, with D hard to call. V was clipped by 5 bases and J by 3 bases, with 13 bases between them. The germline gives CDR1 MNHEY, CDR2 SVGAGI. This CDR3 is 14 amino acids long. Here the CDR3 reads CASSTLFGDYGYTF. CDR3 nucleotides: TGTGCCAGCAGTACCCTTTTCGGAGACTATGGCTACACCTTC.

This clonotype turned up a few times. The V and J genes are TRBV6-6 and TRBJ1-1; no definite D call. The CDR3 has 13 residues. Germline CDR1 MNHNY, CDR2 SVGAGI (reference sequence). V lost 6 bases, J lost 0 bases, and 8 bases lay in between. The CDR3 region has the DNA TGTGCCAGCAGCTCCAAGATGAACACTGAAGCTTTCTTT. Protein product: CASSSKMNTEAFF.

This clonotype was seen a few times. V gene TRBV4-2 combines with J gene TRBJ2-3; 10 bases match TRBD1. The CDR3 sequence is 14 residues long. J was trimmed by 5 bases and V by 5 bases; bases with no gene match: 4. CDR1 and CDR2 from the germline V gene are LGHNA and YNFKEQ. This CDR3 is CASSERTGGDTQYF. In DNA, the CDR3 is TGTGCCAGCAGCGAACGGACAGGGGGAGATACGCAGTATTTT.

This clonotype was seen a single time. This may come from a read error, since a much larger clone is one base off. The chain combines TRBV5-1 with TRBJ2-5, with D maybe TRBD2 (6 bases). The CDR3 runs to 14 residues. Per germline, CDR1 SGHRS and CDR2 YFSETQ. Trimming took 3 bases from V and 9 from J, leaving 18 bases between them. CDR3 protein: CASSWGTSVEAQYF. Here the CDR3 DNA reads TGCGCCAGCAGCTGGGGGACTTCGGTGGAGGCCCAGTACTTC.

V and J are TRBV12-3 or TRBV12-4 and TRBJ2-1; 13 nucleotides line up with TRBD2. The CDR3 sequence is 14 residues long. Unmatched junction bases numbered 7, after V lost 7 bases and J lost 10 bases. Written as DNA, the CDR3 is TGTGCCAGCAAACGACTAGCGGGAGGTGGCGAGCAGTTCTTC. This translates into CASKRLAGGGEQFF.

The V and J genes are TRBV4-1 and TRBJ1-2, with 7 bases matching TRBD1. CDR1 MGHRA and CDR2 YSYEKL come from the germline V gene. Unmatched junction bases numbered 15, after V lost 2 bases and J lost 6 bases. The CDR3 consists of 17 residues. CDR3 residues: CASSQSGASGGGDGYTF. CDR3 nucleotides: TGCGCCAGCAGCCAATCGGGTGCTTCAGGGGGAGGAGATGGCTACACCTTC.

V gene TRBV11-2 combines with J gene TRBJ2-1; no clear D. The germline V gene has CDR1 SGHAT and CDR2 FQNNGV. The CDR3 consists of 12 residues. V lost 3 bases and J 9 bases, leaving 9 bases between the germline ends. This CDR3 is CASSFPDIEQFF. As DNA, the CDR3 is TGTGCCAGCAGCTTCCCTGACATTGAGCAGTTCTTC.

The DNA for the CDR3 is TGTGCCAGCAGTTCTTCCGGGACTAGTTACAATGAGCAGTTCTTC. It is translated as CASSSSGTSYNEQFF. The chain links TRBV7-2 to TRBJ2-1; TRBD2 agrees at 8 bases. Losses at the gene ends were 6 bases for V and 4 bases for J; bases not matched to a gene: 8. The CDR3 contains 15 residues. Germline CDR1 and CDR2: SGHTA and FQGNSA.